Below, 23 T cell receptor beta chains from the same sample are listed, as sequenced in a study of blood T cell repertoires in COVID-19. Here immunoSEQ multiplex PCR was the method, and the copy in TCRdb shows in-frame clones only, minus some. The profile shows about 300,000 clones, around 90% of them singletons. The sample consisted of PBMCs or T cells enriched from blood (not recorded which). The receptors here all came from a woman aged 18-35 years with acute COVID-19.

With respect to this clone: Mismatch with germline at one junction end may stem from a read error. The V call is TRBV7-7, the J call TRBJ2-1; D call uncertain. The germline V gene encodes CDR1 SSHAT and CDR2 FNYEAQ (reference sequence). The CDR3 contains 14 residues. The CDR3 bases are TGTGCTAGCAGCTTAACTACCAATTACAATGAGCAGTTCTTC. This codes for CASSLTTNYNEQFF.

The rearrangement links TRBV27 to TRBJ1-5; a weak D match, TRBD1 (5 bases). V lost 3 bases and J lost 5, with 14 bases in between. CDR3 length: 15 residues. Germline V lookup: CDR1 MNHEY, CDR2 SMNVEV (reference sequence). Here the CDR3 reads CASSFRGFQDQPQHF. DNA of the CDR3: TGTGCCAGCAGTTTCCGGGGGTTTCAGGATCAGCCCCAGCATTTT.

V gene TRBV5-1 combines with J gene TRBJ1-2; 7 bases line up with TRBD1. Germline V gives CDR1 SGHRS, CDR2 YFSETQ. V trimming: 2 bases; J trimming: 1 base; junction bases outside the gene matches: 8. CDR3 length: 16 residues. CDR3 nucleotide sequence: TGCGCCAGCAGCTTTTTACAGGGGTTGGATAACTATGGCTACACCTTC. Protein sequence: CASSFLQGLDNYGYTF. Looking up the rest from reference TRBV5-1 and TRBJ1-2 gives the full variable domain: KAGVTQTPRYLIKTRGQQVTLSCSPISGHRSVSWYQQTPGQGLQFLFEYFSETQRNKGNFPGRFSGRQFSNSRSEMNVSTLELGDSALYLCASSFLQGLDNYGYTFGSGTRLTVV.

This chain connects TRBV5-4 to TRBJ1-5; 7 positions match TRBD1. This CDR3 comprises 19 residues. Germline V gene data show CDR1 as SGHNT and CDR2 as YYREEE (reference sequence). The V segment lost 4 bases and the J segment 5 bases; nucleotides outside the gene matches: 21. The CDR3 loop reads CASSLSRTFLGQMDQPQHF. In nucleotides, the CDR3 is TGTGCCAGCAGCCTGTCTCGAACGTTTTTGGGACAGATGGATCAGCCCCAGCATTTT.

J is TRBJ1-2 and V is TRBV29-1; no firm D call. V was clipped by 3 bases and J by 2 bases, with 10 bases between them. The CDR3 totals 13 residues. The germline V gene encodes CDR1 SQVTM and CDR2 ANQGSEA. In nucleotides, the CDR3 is TGCAGCGTTGACCGGGGAGAAAACTATGGCTACACCTTC. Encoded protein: CSVDRGENYGYTF.

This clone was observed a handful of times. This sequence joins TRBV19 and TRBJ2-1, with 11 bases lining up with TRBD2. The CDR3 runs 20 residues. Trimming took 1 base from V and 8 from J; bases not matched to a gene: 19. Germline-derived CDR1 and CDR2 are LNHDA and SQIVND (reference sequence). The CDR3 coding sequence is TGTGCCAGTAGTATAGGGTATAGCGGGAGGGCCTATTACTCCGTCGATGAGCAGTTCTTC. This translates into CASSIGYSGRAYYSVDEQFF.

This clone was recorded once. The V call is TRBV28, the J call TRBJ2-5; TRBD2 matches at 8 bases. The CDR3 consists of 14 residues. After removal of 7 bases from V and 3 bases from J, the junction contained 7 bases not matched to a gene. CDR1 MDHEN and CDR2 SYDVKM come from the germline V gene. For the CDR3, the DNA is TGTGCCAGCAAAGTGGGGACTAGAGAAGAGACCCAGTACTTC. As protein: CASKVGTREETQYF.

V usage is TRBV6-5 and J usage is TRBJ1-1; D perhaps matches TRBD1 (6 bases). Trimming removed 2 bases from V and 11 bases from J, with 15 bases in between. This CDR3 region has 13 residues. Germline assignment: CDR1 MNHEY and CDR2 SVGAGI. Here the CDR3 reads CASSYKRGTLAFF. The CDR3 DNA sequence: TGTGCCAGCAGTTACAAAAGGGGGACCTTGGCTTTCTTT.

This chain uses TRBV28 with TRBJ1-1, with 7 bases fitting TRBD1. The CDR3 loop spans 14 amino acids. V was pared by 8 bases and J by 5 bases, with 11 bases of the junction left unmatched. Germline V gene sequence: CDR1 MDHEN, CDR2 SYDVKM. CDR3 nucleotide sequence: TGTGCCAGCCGCCAGCAGGGGGTGTGGACTGAAGCTTTCTTT. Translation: CASRQQGVWTEAFF. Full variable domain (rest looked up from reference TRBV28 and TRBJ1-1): DVKVTQSSRYLVKRTGEKVFLECVQDMDHENMFWYRQDPGLGLRLIYFSYDVKMKEKGDIPEGYSVSREKKERFSLILESASTNQTSMYLCASRQQGVWTEAFFGQGTRLTVV.

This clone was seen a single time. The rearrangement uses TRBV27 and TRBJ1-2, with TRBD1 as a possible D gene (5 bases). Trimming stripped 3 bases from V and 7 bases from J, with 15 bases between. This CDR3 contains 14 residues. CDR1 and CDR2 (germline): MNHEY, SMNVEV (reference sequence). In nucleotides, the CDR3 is TGTGCCAGCAGTTTTGGTCGGCAGGGCTCTGGCTACACCTTC. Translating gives CASSFGRQGSGYTF.

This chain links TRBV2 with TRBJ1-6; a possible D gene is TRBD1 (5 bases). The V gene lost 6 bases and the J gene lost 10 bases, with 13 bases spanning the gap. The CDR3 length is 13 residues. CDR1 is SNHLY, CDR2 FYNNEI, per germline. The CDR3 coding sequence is TGTGCCAGCAGCGGGGACTCACCCTCACCCCTCCACTTT. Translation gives CASSGDSPSPLHF.

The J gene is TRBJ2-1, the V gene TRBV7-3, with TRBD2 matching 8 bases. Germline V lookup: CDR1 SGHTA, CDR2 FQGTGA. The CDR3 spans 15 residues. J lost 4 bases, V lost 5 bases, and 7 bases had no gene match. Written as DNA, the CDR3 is TGTGCCAGCAGCCCCGGGGGGGAGTATTACAATGAGCAGTTCTTC. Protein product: CASSPGGEYYNEQFF.

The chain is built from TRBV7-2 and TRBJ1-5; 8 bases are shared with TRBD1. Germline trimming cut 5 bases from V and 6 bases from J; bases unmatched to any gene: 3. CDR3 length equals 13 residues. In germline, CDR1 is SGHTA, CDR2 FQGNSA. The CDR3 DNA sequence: TGTGCCAGCAGCCCTGGGACAGGTCAGCCCCAGCATTTT. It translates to CASSPGTGQPQHF.

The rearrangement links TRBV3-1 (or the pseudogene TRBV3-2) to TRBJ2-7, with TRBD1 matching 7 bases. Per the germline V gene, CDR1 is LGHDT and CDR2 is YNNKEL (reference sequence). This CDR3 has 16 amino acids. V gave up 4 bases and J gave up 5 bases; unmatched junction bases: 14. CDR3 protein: CASSPSWTGMTNEQYF. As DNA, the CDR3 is TGTGCCAGCAGCCCTTCCTGGACAGGTATGACGAACGAGCAGTACTTC.

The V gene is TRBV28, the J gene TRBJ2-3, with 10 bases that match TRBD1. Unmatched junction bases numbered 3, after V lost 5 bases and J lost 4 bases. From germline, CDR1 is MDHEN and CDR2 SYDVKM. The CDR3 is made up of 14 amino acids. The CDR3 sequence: CASSPGTGADTQYF. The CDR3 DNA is TGTGCCAGCAGTCCAGGGACAGGGGCAGATACGCAGTATTTT.

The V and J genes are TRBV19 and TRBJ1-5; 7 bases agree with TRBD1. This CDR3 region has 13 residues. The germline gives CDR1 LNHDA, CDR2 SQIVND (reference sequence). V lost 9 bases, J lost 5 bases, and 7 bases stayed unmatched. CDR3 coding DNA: TGTGCCAGCCTAAGGACAGGAGATCAGCCCCAGCATTTT. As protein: CASLRTGDQPQHF.

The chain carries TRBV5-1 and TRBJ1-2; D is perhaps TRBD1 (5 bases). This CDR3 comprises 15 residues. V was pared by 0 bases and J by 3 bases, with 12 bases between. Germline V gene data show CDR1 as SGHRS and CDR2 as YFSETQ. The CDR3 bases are TGCGCCAGCAGCTTGGTGGCGCGGGGGGACTATGGCTACACCTTC. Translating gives CASSLVARGDYGYTF. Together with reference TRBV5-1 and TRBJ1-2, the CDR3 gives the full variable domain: KAGVTQTPRYLIKTRGQQVTLSCSPISGHRSVSWYQQTPGQGLQFLFEYFSETQRNKGNFPGRFSGRQFSNSRSEMNVSTLELGDSALYLCASSLVARGDYGYTFGSGTRLTVV.

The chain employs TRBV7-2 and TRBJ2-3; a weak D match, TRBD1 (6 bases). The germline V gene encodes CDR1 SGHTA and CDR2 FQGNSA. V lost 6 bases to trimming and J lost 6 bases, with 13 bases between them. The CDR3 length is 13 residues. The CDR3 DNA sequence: TGTGCCAGCAGACAAACAGGGTACGATACGCAGTATTTT. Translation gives CASRQTGYDTQYF.

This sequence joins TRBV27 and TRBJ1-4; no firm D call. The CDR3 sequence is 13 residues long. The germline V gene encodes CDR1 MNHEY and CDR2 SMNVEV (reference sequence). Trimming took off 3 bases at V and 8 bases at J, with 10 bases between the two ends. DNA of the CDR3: TGTGCCAGCAGTTTGGCAGGAAGGGAAAAACTGTTTTTT. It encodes CASSLAGREKLFF.

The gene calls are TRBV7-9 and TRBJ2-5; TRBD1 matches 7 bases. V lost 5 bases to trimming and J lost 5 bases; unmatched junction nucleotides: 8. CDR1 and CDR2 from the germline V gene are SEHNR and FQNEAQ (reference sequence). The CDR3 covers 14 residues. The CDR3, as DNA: TGTGCCAGCAGCCTAGGACAGGTGGACGAGACCCAGTACTTC. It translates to CASSLGQVDETQYF. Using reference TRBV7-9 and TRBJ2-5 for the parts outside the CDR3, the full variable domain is DTGVSQNPRHKITKRGQNVTFRCDPISEHNRLYWYRQTLGQGPEFLTYFQNEAQLEKSRLLSDRFSAERPKGSFSTLEIQRTEQGDSAMYLCASSLGQVDETQYFGPGTRLLVL.

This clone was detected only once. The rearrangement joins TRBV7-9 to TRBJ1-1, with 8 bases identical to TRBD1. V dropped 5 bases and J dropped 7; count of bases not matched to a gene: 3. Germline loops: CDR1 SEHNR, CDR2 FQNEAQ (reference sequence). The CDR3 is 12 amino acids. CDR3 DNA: TGTGCCAGCAGCCTCGGACAGGGTGAAGCTTTCTTT. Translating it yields CASSLGQGEAFF.

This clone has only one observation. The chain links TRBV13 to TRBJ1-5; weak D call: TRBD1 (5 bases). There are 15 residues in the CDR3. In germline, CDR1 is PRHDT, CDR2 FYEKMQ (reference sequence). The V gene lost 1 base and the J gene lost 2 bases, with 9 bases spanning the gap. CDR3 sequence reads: CASSLATGGNQPQHF. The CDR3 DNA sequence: TGTGCCAGCAGCTTAGCAACAGGAGGCAATCAGCCCCAGCATTTT.

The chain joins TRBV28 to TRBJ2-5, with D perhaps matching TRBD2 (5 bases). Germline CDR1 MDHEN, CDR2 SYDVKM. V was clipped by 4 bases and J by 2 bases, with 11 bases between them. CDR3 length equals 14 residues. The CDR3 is CASSSSTRQETQYF. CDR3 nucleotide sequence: TGTGCCAGCAGTTCCTCCACTAGGCAAGAGACCCAGTACTTC.